The rows below give T cell receptor beta chains drawn from one sample of a study of cytomegalovirus exposure and HLA in healthy donors. TCRdb's table, derived via immunoSEQ multiplex PCR, lists solely in-frame clones and lacks some. The sample lists 100,000 to 150,000 clones, 75% to 90% occurring once. Sequenced material: PBMCs. The receptors stem from a woman in her 40s in good health and CMV-seropositive. CDR3s include the opening cysteine and the closing phenylalanine or tryptophan. The D gene is left open where the match is weak. Clone sizes are given selectively: once, few, many, or a class where the clone is expanded.

j_call | clone_size | v_call | d_call | cdr3_aa | cdr3_nt
TRBJ1-1 | few | TRBV19 | - | CASIGQGWNTEAFF | TGTGCCAGTATTGGGCAGGGATGGAACACTGAAGCTTTCTTT
TRBJ2-7 | few | TRBV6-1 | - | CASSEAGGVPYF | TGTGCCAGCAGTGAAGCAGGAGGAGTCCCATACTTC
TRBJ2-1 | - | TRBV19 | TRBD2 | CASSMSGGSYNEQFF | TGTGCCAGTAGTATGAGCGGGGGCTCCTACAATGAGCAGTTCTTC
TRBJ1-2 | - | TRBV7-2 | - | CASSLAGAGGYTF | TGTGCCAGCAGTTTGGCCGGGGCGGGAGGCTACACCTTC
TRBJ1-6 | - | TRBV7-3 | - | CASSQEGGQSPLHF | TGTGCCAGCAGCCAGGAGGGTGGTCAATCACCCCTCCACTTT
TRBJ1-1 | - | TRBV6-1 | - | CASSELRVTEAFF | TGTGCCAGCAGTGAACTTCGTGTCACTGAAGCTTTCTTT
TRBJ2-1 | few | TRBV7-9 | TRBD1 | CASSPRGISYNEQFF | TGTGCCAGCAGCCCCAGGGGGATATCCTACAATGAGCAGTTCTTC
TRBJ2-1 | - | TRBV11-2 | - | CASSFISYNEQFF | TGTGCCAGCAGCTTTATTTCCTACAATGAGCAGTTCTTC
TRBJ2-3 | few | TRBV9 | TRBD2 | CASSVYGGLATDTQYF | TGTGCCAGCAGCGTATACGGGGGACTAGCGACAGATACGCAGTATTTT
TRBJ1-2 | - | TRBV28 | TRBD1 | CASSLGTGARYGYTF | TGTGCCAGCAGTTTAGGGACAGGGGCAAGATATGGCTACACCTTC
TRBJ2-3 | - | TRBV9 | TRBD1 | CASRGSGTGNNTDTQYF | TGTGCCAGCAGGGGGAGTGGGACAGGGAATAACACAGATACGCAGTATTTT
TRBJ2-3 | - | TRBV7-9 | TRBD2 | CASSFTGLLKSTDTQYF | TGTGCCAGCAGCTTCACGGGACTACTTAAGAGCACAGATACGCAGTATTTT
TRBJ2-5 | few | TRBV6-5 | - | CASSHSVYQETQYF | TGTGCCAGCAGCCACAGTGTGTACCAAGAGACCCAGTACTTC
TRBJ2-1 | - | TRBV7-2 | - | CASSNNGAQHNEQFF | TGTGCCAGCAGTAACAATGGGGCACAACACAATGAGCAGTTCTTC
TRBJ2-5 | few | TRBV9 | - | CASSPRHGGTLQYF | TGTGCCAGCAGCCCCCGCCATGGGGGGACCCTCCAGTACTTC
TRBJ2-5 | - | TRBV7-6 | TRBD2 | CASSSEGGSKTQYF | TGTGCCAGTTCATCAGAGGGAGGGAGTAAGACCCAGTACTTC
TRBJ2-6 | few | TRBV28 | - | CASSLSGLAGANVLTF | TGTGCCAGCAGTTTATCAGGTTTGGCTGGGGCCAACGTCCTGACTTTC
TRBJ2-5 | - | TRBV7-2 | - | CASSSQAEETQYF | TGTGCCAGCAGCTCCCAGGCAGAAGAGACCCAGTACTTC
TRBJ2-5 | - | TRBV30 | TRBD2 | CAWGYPGGQETQYF | TGTGCCTGGGGGTATCCGGGAGGGCAAGAGACCCAGTACTTC
TRBJ1-1 | - | TRBV7-3 | TRBD1 | CASSSDRDTEAFF | TGTGCCAGCAGCTCGGACAGGGACACTGAAGCTTTCTTT
TRBJ2-1 | - | TRBV4-3 | - | CASSQAIGSYNEQFF | TGCGCCAGCAGCCAAGCGATCGGGAGCTACAATGAGCAGTTCTTC
TRBJ2-5 | - | TRBV5-1 | TRBD1 | CASSRWDSQETQYF | TGCGCCAGCAGCCGATGGGACAGCCAAGAGACCCAGTACTTC
TRBJ2-7 | - | TRBV4-3 | - | CASSQESRGYHEQYF | TGCGCCAGCAGCCAAGAATCTAGAGGGTACCACGAGCAGTACTTC
TRBJ2-5 | - | TRBV19 | TRBD2 | CASSMRLAEETQYF | TGTGCCAGTAGTATGAGACTAGCGGAAGAGACCCAGTACTTC
TRBJ1-1 | - | TRBV11-2 | - | CASSLGTSNTEAFF | TGTGCCAGCAGCTTGGGGACAAGTAACACTGAAGCTTTCTTT
TRBJ2-7 | - | TRBV7-3 | - | CASSLAAEAEQYF | TGTGCCAGCAGCTTAGCGGCAGAGGCCGAGCAGTACTTC
TRBJ2-1 | - | TRBV28 | TRBD1 | CASETTGASYNEQFF | TGTGCCAGCGAAACGACAGGGGCGTCCTACAATGAGCAGTTCTTC
TRBJ1-2 | - | TRBV29-1 | - | CSVGQDGYGYTF | TGCAGCGTTGGACAGGACGGCTATGGCTACACCTTC
TRBJ1-4 | - | TRBV7-3 | - | CASSLVGGTNEKLFF | TGTGCCAGCAGCTTGGTAGGGGGAACTAATGAAAAACTGTTTTTT
TRBJ2-7 | - | TRBV5-1 | TRBD1 | CASSPGVGTVYEQYF | TGCGCCAGCAGCCCCGGCGTGGGGACAGTCTACGAGCAGTACTTC
TRBJ2-7 | once | TRBV6-6 | - | CASSYLATSGYEQYF | TGTGCCAGCAGTTACCTCGCAACCTCAGGCTACGAGCAGTACTTC
TRBJ2-6 | - | TRBV19 | TRBD1 | CASSIYGTGNLGSGANVLTF | TGTGCCAGTAGTATTTACGGGACAGGGAATCTAGGCTCTGGGGCCAACGTCCTGACTTTC
TRBJ1-4 | few | TRBV23-1 | - | CASSRPRSTVSATNEKLFF | TGCGCCAGCAGTCGCCCCCGGTCGACAGTCTCCGCAACTAATGAAAAACTGTTTTTT
TRBJ2-1 | - | TRBV19 | - | CASSHDGRRNEQFF | TGTGCCAGTAGTCACGATGGGAGACGCAATGAGCAGTTCTTC
TRBJ1-2 | - | TRBV2 | - | CASKKQDNYGYTF | TGTGCCAGCAAAAAACAGGATAACTATGGCTACACCTTC
TRBJ2-1 | - | TRBV4-3 | - | CASSQDPGVVFGYNEQFF | TGCGCCAGCAGCCAAGATCCGGGAGTGGTCTTTGGGTACAATGAGCAGTTCTTC
TRBJ1-1 | few | TRBV9 | - | CASSVSVLTNTEAFF | TGTGCCAGCAGCGTAAGCGTACTTACGAACACTGAAGCTTTCTTT
TRBJ2-3 | - | TRBV30 | - | CAWSVTGADTQYF | TGTGCCTGGAGTGTCACAGGAGCAGATACGCAGTATTTT
TRBJ2-1 | - | TRBV15 | TRBD2 | CATSIGLAGNEQFF | TGTGCCACCAGCATTGGACTAGCGGGAAATGAGCAGTTCTTC
TRBJ1-6 | - | TRBV7-3 | - | CASTMDGGNSPLHF | TGTGCCAGCACCATGGACGGAGGGAATTCACCCCTCCACTTT
TRBJ2-3 | - | TRBV15 | - | CATSRSLGGTPTDTQYF | TGTGCCACCAGCAGAAGTCTCGGAGGGACCCCTACAGATACGCAGTATTTT
TRBJ1-1 | - | TRBV25-1 | - | CASSEGGRDWEAFF | TGTGCCAGCAGTGAAGGGGGCAGGGATTGGGAAGCTTTCTTT
TRBJ2-1 | - | TRBV19 | TRBD1 | CASSIGQGVLEEQFF | TGTGCCAGTAGTATCGGACAGGGGGTACTAGAGGAGCAGTTCTTC